This is a list of T cell receptor beta chains from one sample in a study of blood T cell repertoires in COVID-19. Assay used: immunoSEQ multiplex PCR; TCRdb lists only in-frame clones, some missing. The table has 30,000 to 40,000 clones, around 87% seen once; the top ten hold around 20%. The sample was peripheral blood. All receptors derive from a man aged 55 to 69 with acute or convalescent COVID-19. The CDR3 runs from the conserved cysteine through the conserved F or W. The D gene is left open where the match is weak. A clone size is listed for some rows: how often the clone was seen (once, few, many), or a class if it is expanded.

>TRBV6-5|TRBJ2-5|TRBD1|-
CASRPGGAQETQYF
TGTGCCAGCAGGCCAGGGGGTGCCCAAGAGACCCAGTACTTC
>TRBV10-3|TRBJ2-1|TRBD1|-
CAISQARQGAYEQFF
TGTGCCATCAGCCAAGCCCGACAGGGGGCCTATGAGCAGTTCTTC
>TRBV27|TRBJ2-5|-|-
CASASPGRGPKETQYF
TGTGCCAGCGCCTCCCCAGGCAGGGGACCCAAAGAGACCCAGTACTTC
>TRBV5-1|TRBJ2-5|-|-
CASSIPPLETQYF
TGCGCCAGCAGCATTCCCCCCCTAGAGACCCAGTACTTC
>TRBV10-3|TRBJ2-6|TRBD1|once
CAISVIGRGSGANVLTF
TGTGCCATCAGTGTGATCGGCAGGGGGTCTGGGGCCAACGTCCTGACTTTC
>TRBV28|TRBJ1-1|-|-
CASNFASTEAFF
TGTGCCAGCAACTTCGCAAGCACTGAAGCTTTCTTT
>TRBV11-3|TRBJ2-5|TRBD1|-
CASRPHRGQGPETQYF
TGTGCCAGCCGACCCCACCGGGGACAGGGTCCAGAGACCCAGTACTTC
>TRBV11-2|TRBJ2-4|TRBD2|-
CASSYITGGGIQYF
TGTGCCAGCAGCTACATAACAGGCGGGGGCATTCAGTACTTC
>TRBV11-2|TRBJ2-7|TRBD2|once
CASSTGLAGVNEQYF
TGTGCCAGCAGCACGGGACTAGCGGGAGTGAATGAGCAGTACTTC
>TRBV5-1|TRBJ1-6|-|-
CASSLDSQNSPLHF
TGCGCCAGCAGCTTGGACAGCCAAAATTCACCCCTCCACTTT
>TRBV5-1|TRBJ2-1|TRBD2|-
CASSLAGLAGDEQFF
TGCGCCAGCAGCTTGGCGGGACTAGCGGGAGATGAGCAGTTCTTC
>TRBV29-1|TRBJ1-1|-|-
CSVEDQAGVNTEAFF
TGCAGCGTTGAAGATCAGGCAGGCGTGAACACTGAAGCTTTCTTT
>TRBV7-2|TRBJ1-1|-|few
CASSLAPTVNTEAFF
TGTGCCAGCAGCTTAGCGCCGACAGTGAACACTGAAGCTTTCTTT
>TRBV19|TRBJ2-6|TRBD2|-
CASLRYGLAGRSGANVLTF
TGTGCCAGTCTCAGATATGGACTAGCGGGCCGCTCTGGGGCCAACGTCCTGACTTTC
>TRBV9|TRBJ2-1|TRBD2|-
CASSVGGRAVNEQFF
TGTGCCAGCAGCGTGGGCGGGAGGGCCGTCAATGAGCAGTTCTTC
>TRBV5-1|TRBJ2-2|TRBD1|-
CASTVLGDRDATGELFF
TGCGCCAGCACCGTGCTAGGAGACAGGGATGCCACCGGGGAGCTGTTTTTT
>TRBV5-1|TRBJ1-5|TRBD1|-
CASSLDGQGGNQPQHF
TGCGCCAGCAGCTTGGACGGACAGGGGGGTAATCAGCCCCAGCATTTT
>TRBV11-3|TRBJ2-1|-|-
CASSRDARLHEQFF
TGTGCCAGCAGCCGAGACGCTAGATTGCATGAGCAGTTCTTC
>TRBV18|TRBJ2-7|TRBD1|-
CASSPGTGLWEQYF
TGTGCCAGCTCACCAGGGACAGGGTTGTGGGAGCAGTACTTC
>TRBV5-4|TRBJ2-7|TRBD1|-
CASSLGQGPYEQYF
TGTGCCAGCAGCTTGGGACAGGGGCCCTACGAGCAGTACTTC
>TRBV5-1|TRBJ1-1|-|-
CASSLPQGRAEAFF
TGCGCCAGCAGCTTGCCGCAGGGTCGAGCTGAAGCTTTCTTT
>TRBV28|TRBJ2-7|TRBD1|-
CASSLSETGIRTYEQYF
TGTGCCAGCAGTTTATCCGAGACAGGGATACGGACCTACGAGCAGTACTTC
>TRBV28|TRBJ1-1|-|once
CASSLYTGNTEAFF
TGTGCCAGCAGCCTATACACAGGGAACACTGAAGCTTTCTTT
>TRBV7-8|TRBJ2-3|-|-
CASSQGVTSTDTQYF
TGTGCCAGCAGCCAGGGAGTGACTAGCACAGATACGCAGTATTTT
>TRBV19|TRBJ1-3|TRBD1|-
CASTAWTGDRRNTIYF
TGTGCCAGTACTGCTTGGACAGGAGATAGGAGAAACACCATATATTTT
>TRBV28|TRBJ2-3|TRBD1|-
CASSPPRTGDGDTQYF
TGTGCCAGCAGCCCCCCCCGGACAGGGGATGGAGATACGCAGTATTTT
>TRBV27|TRBJ2-2|TRBD2|-
CASSRIAGGLTGELFF
TGTGCCAGCAGTCGAATAGCGGGAGGGCTCACCGGGGAGCTGTTTTTT
>TRBV19|TRBJ1-1|TRBD1|-
CASSLPGQGMNTEAFF
TGTGCCAGTAGTTTACCGGGACAGGGGATGAACACTGAAGCTTTCTTT
>TRBV6-2/TRBV6-3|TRBJ2-4|TRBD1|-
CASSFAVTGDENIQYF
TGTGCCAGCAGTTTCGCCGTCACAGGGGACGAAAACATTCAGTACTTC
>TRBV6-1|TRBJ1-6|-|-
CASSENGNSPLHF
TGTGCCAGCAGTGAAAACGGGAATTCACCCCTCCACTTT
>TRBV19|TRBJ1-3|TRBD1|-
CASSIINRDRGLSGNTIYF
TGTGCCAGTAGTATCATCAACCGGGACAGGGGGCTCTCTGGAAACACCATATATTTT
>TRBV10-3|TRBJ2-1|TRBD2|few
CAISKTSGRIPEQFF
TGTGCCATCAGTAAGACTAGCGGGAGGATCCCTGAGCAGTTCTTC
>TRBV11-3|TRBJ2-7|TRBD2|-
CASSLAAGVEQYF
TGTGCCAGCAGCCTTGCAGCGGGGGTCGAGCAGTACTTC
>TRBV5-6|TRBJ2-7|TRBD1|-
CASSLTGTGSYEQYF
TGTGCCAGCAGCTTGACCGGGACAGGGTCTTACGAGCAGTACTTC
>TRBV5-5|TRBJ1-1|-|-
CASSGEVNTEAFF
TGTGCCAGCAGCGGAGAGGTGAACACTGAAGCTTTCTTT
>TRBV25-1|TRBJ1-1|-|few
CASSTVGLSLGEAFF
TGTGCCAGTTCGACAGTGGGTCTATCTTTAGGGGAAGCTTTCTTT
>TRBV12-5|TRBJ2-1|TRBD2|-
CASKREAYNEQFF
TGTGCTAGTAAGCGGGAGGCCTACAATGAGCAGTTCTTC
>TRBV19|TRBJ1-5|-|-
CASYGGQGGNQPQHF
TGTGCCAGTTACGGGGGGCAAGGAGGCAATCAGCCCCAGCATTTT
>TRBV2|TRBJ2-3|-|-
CASQLIADTQYF
TGTGCCAGCCAGTTGATCGCAGATACGCAGTATTTT
>TRBV10-3|TRBJ2-4|TRBD1|-
CAISESARGPLKNIQYF
TGTGCCATCAGTGAGTCGGCCAGGGGGCCCCTGAAAAACATTCAGTACTTC
>TRBV3-1/TRBV3-2|TRBJ2-1|TRBD2|-
CASSPPAAGAEHNEQFF
TGTGCCAGCAGCCCCCCCGCGGCGGGAGCAGAACACAATGAGCAGTTCTTC
>TRBV25-1|TRBJ2-2|-|-
CASRGAGTGELFF
TGTGCCAGCCGGGGAGCTGGTACCGGGGAGCTGTTTTTT
>TRBV10-1|TRBJ2-1|-|-
CASSAGKYNEQFF
TGCGCCAGCAGTGCGGGGAAGTACAATGAGCAGTTCTTC
>TRBV19|TRBJ2-5|-|-
CASSIQGSGRKETQYF
TGTGCCAGTAGTATCCAGGGTAGCGGTAGGAAAGAGACCCAGTACTTC
>TRBV2|TRBJ1-1|-|-
CASSDDMNTEAFF
TGTGCCAGCTCCGACGACATGAACACTGAAGCTTTCTTT
>TRBV15|TRBJ2-3|TRBD2|-
CATSRDATGGSDTQYF
TGTGCCACCAGCAGAGATGCGACGGGAGGGTCCGATACGCAGTATTTT
>TRBV3-1/TRBV3-2|TRBJ1-5|-|once
CASGRDSNQPQHF
TGTGCCAGCGGCAGGGATAGCAATCAGCCCCAGCATTTT
>TRBV7-8|TRBJ1-1|TRBD1|-
CASSPGPDRGLSFF
TGTGCCAGCAGCCCCGGCCCCGACAGGGGGTTATCTTTCTTT
>TRBV10-1|TRBJ2-5|TRBD1|-
CASSESTGGRETQYF
TGCGCCAGCAGTGAGTCCACAGGGGGTAGAGAGACCCAGTACTTC
>TRBV6-5|TRBJ2-1|-|-
CASRLDRSSYNEQFF
TGTGCCAGCAGGCTGGACAGAAGCTCCTACAATGAGCAGTTCTTC
>TRBV3-1/TRBV3-2|TRBJ1-1|-|-
CASSQGKLLGGRSF
TGTGCCAGCAGCCAAGGGAAACTCCTCGGAGGGCGTAGCTTT
>TRBV11-3|TRBJ1-1|-|-
CASSRTGNTEAFF
TGTGCCAGCAGCCGAACAGGAAACACTGAAGCTTTCTTT
>TRBV5-1|TRBJ2-2|-|-
CASSPGTTNTGELFF
TGCGCCAGCAGCCCCGGGACAACAAACACCGGGGAGCTGTTTTTT
>TRBV24-1|TRBJ2-5|TRBD1|-
CATSDSTGELETQYF
TGTGCCACCAGTGACTCTACAGGGGAGCTGGAGACCCAGTACTTC
>TRBV11-3|TRBJ1-6|-|-
CASSLKGDVGSPLHF
TGTGCCAGCAGCCTAAAGGGGGATGTGGGGTCACCCCTCCACTTT
>TRBV6-5|TRBJ2-2|TRBD2|-
CASGTSGRNRELFF
TGTGCCAGCGGGACTAGCGGGAGAAATAGGGAGCTGTTTTTT
>TRBV6-5|TRBJ1-2|TRBD1|-
CASSRGQNYGYTF
TGTGCCAGCAGTCGGGGACAGAACTATGGCTACACCTTC
>TRBV9|TRBJ2-4|TRBD1|-
CASSATGGSKNIQYF
TGTGCCAGCAGCGCCACAGGGGGTTCCAAAAACATTCAGTACTTC
>TRBV3-1/TRBV3-2|TRBJ2-2|TRBD2|-
CASSSRLAELFF
TGTGCCAGCAGCTCCCGACTAGCGGAGCTGTTTTTT